This entry features one T cell receptor beta chain sequence. This CDR3 comprises 16 residues. V gave up 2 bases and J gave up 13 bases; unmatched junction bases: 11. Germline CDR1 SGDLS, CDR2 YYNGEE. This sample was taken from a study of blood T cell repertoires in COVID-19. Clones were read by immunoSEQ multiplex PCR, and TCRdb kept only the in-frame ones, dropping some. The sample includes some 180,000 clones, 80% to 95% of them seen just once. The rearrangement joins TRBV9 to TRBJ1-6; TRBD1 matches 11 bases. This sequence was found in a man aged 50-60 years with acute or convalescent COVID-19. Sequenced material: peripheral blood. The DNA for the CDR3 is TGTGCCAGCAGCGTTCAGCCCGGGACAGGGGGTGTTCCCCTCCACTTT. It is translated as CASSVQPGTGGVPLHF.